The 7 T cell receptor beta chains reported below all come from one sample, sequenced in a study of T cell clonality in common variable immunodeficiency. Study-level points and caveats: Common variable immunodeficiency TCR beta sequences reportedly had fewer deletions and N-nucleotide insertions.

These receptors are not linked to any known antigen. The data were produced by immunoSEQ multiplex PCR, yet TCRdb's version contains in-frame clones alone and is incomplete. The sample offers fewer than 30,000 clones and no singletons, the top ten holding about 3%. Material for sequencing was peripheral blood mononuclear cells. These receptor sequences come from a human donor with common variable immunodeficiency.

There are many counts of this clone. The read comes to an end 3 residues before the CDR3 does, leaving the germline J gene to fill in the end. The chain has TRBV20-1 and TRBJ2-4; the match to TRBD1 covers 9 bases. The V gene end was trimmed by 3 bases and the J gene end by 7 bases; junction bases not matched to a gene: 1. Germline V CDR1 and CDR2: DFQATT, SNEGSKA (reference sequence). The CDR3 runs to 12 residues. The CDR3 sequence: CSASGQGNIQYF. The DNA read from the CDR3 is TGCAGTGCTAGTGGACAGGGGAACATT.

This clone was seen repeatedly, ten times or more. From the germline J gene comes the end of the CDR3, since the read stops 3 residues before it. This chain links TRBV18 with TRBJ2-3; 9 bases fit TRBD2. Germline V gene data show CDR1 as KGHSH and CDR2 as LQKENI. V lost 2 bases to trimming and J lost 3 bases; unmatched junction nucleotides: 9. This CDR3 spans 17 amino acids. CDR3 region: CASSPRPGLAGTDTQYF. The DNA read from the CDR3 is TGTGCCAGCTCACCAAGACCGGGACTAGCAGGTACAGATACG.

This clone has only a few counts. The part of the CDR3 DNA that was read is TGTGCCAGTAGTATCAGTCAGGGAGGAGATACG. It translates to CASSISQGGDT. The entire CDR3 sequence reads CASSISQGGDTQYF. This rearrangement joins TRBV19 to TRBJ2-3; TRBD2 is a possible D gene (6 bases). The observed sequence ends 3 residues before the CDR3 terminus, with the missing tail filled in from the germline J gene. CDR1 and CDR2 (germline): LNHDA, SQIVND (reference sequence). The CDR3 is 14 amino acids. With 3 bases removed from V and 5 bases from J, the gap between germline ends came to 12 bases.

Ten or more counts support this clone. The sequenced CDR3 bases are TGTGCCAGCTCTCTAACGTCCGGCTACAATGAG. Protein: CASSLTSGYNE. In full, the CDR3 reads CASSLTSGYNEQFF. V gene TRBV18 combines with J gene TRBJ2-1; D call uncertain. Read coverage stops 3 residues before the CDR3 terminus; the germline J gene supplies the remainder. CDR1 and CDR2 from the germline V gene are KGHSH and LQKENI. The CDR3 contains 14 residues. V lost 6 bases to trimming and J lost 3 bases, with 12 bases between them.

On this clone: Read sequence stops 3 residues before the CDR3 end, and the germline J gene provides the missing end. This chain links TRBV19 with TRBJ1-5, with D unresolved. The germline V gene encodes CDR1 LNHDA and CDR2 SQIVND (reference sequence). The V end was cut by 1 base, the J end by 3 bases, with 7 bases between. The CDR3 has 14 residues. The covered CDR3 bases are TGTGCCAGTAGTATAGTCGGGGACAATCAGCCC. This translates into CASSIVGDNQP. The entire CDR3 protein is CASSIVGDNQPQHF. Variable domain in full (rest from reference TRBV19 and TRBJ1-5): DGGITQSPKYLFRKEGQNVTLSCEQNLNHDAMYWYRQDPGQGLRLIYYSQIVNDFQKGDIAEGYSVSREKKESFPLTVTSAQKNPTAFYLCASSIVGDNQPQHFGDGTRLSIL.

This clone was seen at least ten times. Sequencing ends 3 residues short of the CDR3 end; the germline J gene provides the rest. This chain connects TRBV2 to TRBJ1-5; no clear D. Looked up from germline, CDR1 is SNHLY and CDR2 is FYNNEI. Trimming removed 1 base from V and 2 bases from J, with 6 bases in between. The CDR3 runs 14 residues. The sequenced part of the CDR3 DNA is TGTGCCAGCAGTGAAGATTATGGCAATCAGCCC. Translating gives CASSEDYGNQP. The full CDR3 protein reads CASSEDYGNQPQHF.

This clone was detected a few times. The observed sequence ends 3 residues before the CDR3 terminus, with the missing tail filled in from the germline J gene. V gene TRBV19 combines with J gene TRBJ1-2, with D tentatively TRBD1 (6 bases). Germline values: CDR1 LNHDA, CDR2 SQIVND (reference sequence). The CDR3 covers 16 residues. Trimming took off 3 bases at V and 4 bases at J, with 18 bases between the two ends. The CDR3 loop is CASSMGRGQTLYGYTF. The CDR3 bases that were read are TGTGCCAGTAGTATGGGCAGAGGACAGACTCTCTATGGC.